Shown below are 11 T cell receptor beta chains from a single sample sequenced in a study of blood T cell repertoires in COVID-19. Produced via immunoSEQ multiplex PCR; TCRdb's table is partial and in-frame only. This table holds roughly 49,000 clones, 87% found once. The sequencing sample was made of peripheral blood. All receptors derive from a man aged 50-60 years with active COVID-19.

The V call is TRBV30, the J call TRBJ2-3, with D possibly being TRBD2 (6 bases). V shed 0 bases and J shed 4 bases, with 14 bases lying between them. The CDR3 runs 15 residues. CDR1 and CDR2 (germline): GTSNPN, SVGIG (reference sequence). The CDR3 DNA follows: TGTGCCTGGAGTGTAACTATGGGGGGAGCAGATACGCAGTATTTT. Translated, it gives CAWSVTMGGADTQYF.

The chain combines TRBV7-9 with TRBJ2-2; D is possibly TRBD1 (5 bases). Germline V gene lookup returns CDR1 SEHNR and CDR2 FQNEAQ (reference sequence). The ends were cut back, 2 bases at V and 6 bases at J, with 19 bases in the middle. The CDR3 length is 17 residues. The CDR3 bases are TGTGCCAGCAGCTTATATGTTGGCAGGGTAGACGCCGGGGAGCTGTTTTTT. This gives the protein CASSLYVGRVDAGELFF.

The V gene is TRBV30, the J gene TRBJ1-2; 9 nucleotides line up with TRBD1. The V gene's germline CDR1 is GTSNPN and CDR2 SVGIG (reference sequence). This CDR3 comprises 14 residues. V was pared by 1 base and J by 3 bases, with 3 bases of the junction left unmatched. The CDR3 is CAWSAGQGYYGYTF. CDR3 DNA: TGTGCCTGGAGTGCGGGACAGGGTTACTATGGCTACACCTTC.

The genes are TRBV11-2 and TRBJ1-4; D uncertain. The CDR3 length is 14 residues. Germline CDR1 is SGHAT and CDR2 is FQNNGV. Trimming shortened V by 4 bases and J by 10 bases, and 16 bases separated the two germline ends. The CDR3 protein is CASSSGSGVGKLFF. CDR3 in DNA: TGTGCCAGCAGCTCCGGTTCGGGAGTAGGAAAACTGTTTTTT.

This chain joins TRBV2 and TRBJ1-1; 7 nucleotides line up with TRBD1. V trimming: 5 bases; J trimming: 4 bases; junction bases outside the gene matches: 7. CDR1 is SNHLY and CDR2 is FYNNEI in the germline V gene. CDR3 length equals 14 residues. The CDR3 region is CASSQDRESTEAFF. CDR3 sequence (DNA): TGTGCCAGCAGTCAAGACAGGGAGTCCACTGAAGCTTTCTTT.

CDR3 loop: CASTRTGVGGYTF. The CDR3, as DNA: TGTGCCAGCACCCGAACAGGGGTGGGTGGCTACACCTTC. The gene calls are TRBV12-3 or TRBV12-4 and TRBJ1-2, with 7 bases fitting TRBD1. With 7 bases clipped from V and 7 bases from J, the junction kept 9 bases outside the gene matches. The CDR3 spans 13 residues.

The genes are TRBV29-1 and TRBJ2-1; D is unresolved. CDR3 length: 11 amino acids. V was clipped by 4 bases and J by 3 bases, with 4 bases between them. Germline V gives CDR1 SQVTM, CDR2 ANQGSEA. The CDR3 loop is CSVVLYNEQFF. CDR3 bases: TGCAGCGTTGTTCTCTACAATGAGCAGTTCTTC.

The J gene is TRBJ2-7, the V gene TRBV12-2; the DNA was not used to check the table's D call, TRBD2. TRBV12-2 is reported as a pseudogene. The CDR3 is 19 residues long. CDR3 sequence (DNA): TGTGCAAGTCGCTTATCAGAGCTAGCGGGAGGTTTCTTCCCGGGCGAGCAGTACTTC. Protein: CASRLSELAGGFFPGEQYF.

V and J are TRBV9 and TRBJ1-2; 7 nucleotides agree with TRBD1. CDR1 is SGDLS, CDR2 YYNGEE, per germline. The CDR3 is made up of 17 amino acids. The V segment lost 4 bases and the J segment 3 bases; nucleotides outside the gene matches: 15. The CDR3 here is CASSPRTGRGSDYGYTF. The CDR3 coding sequence is TGTGCCAGCAGCCCTAGGACAGGTCGTGGGTCTGACTATGGCTACACCTTC.

V is TRBV7-2 and J is TRBJ1-2; possibly TRBD1 for D (5 bases). CDR1 and CDR2 (germline): SGHTA, FQGNSA. The length of the CDR3 is 16 residues. Trimming removed 5 bases at V and 0 bases at J, with 16 bases between. The CDR3 DNA reads as TGTGCCAGCAGCCTTTACCGGACACCTACTAACTATGGCTACACCTTC. As protein: CASSLYRTPTNYGYTF.

The V and J genes are TRBV11-3 and TRBJ2-7, with D tentatively TRBD1 (5 bases). This CDR3 comprises 15 residues. The germline V and J ends were trimmed by 1 base and 1 base, with 11 bases remaining between them. The germline gives CDR1 SGHNT, CDR2 YENEEA. The CDR3 coding sequence is TGTGCCAGCAGCTTAGGGGCAGGGTTGTCCTACGAGCAGTACTTC. Translating gives CASSLGAGLSYEQYF.